This TCR beta chain emerged from a study of blood T cells in healthy people across ages (dated by TCRdb to the mid-2010s). Concerning the study at large: Template switching captured roughly one uniquely barcoded TCR beta cDNA molecule per two T cells in model experiments. To track age-related changes in TCR beta repertoire diversity, the study relied on deep sequencing normalized with unique cDNA molecular identifiers. The donors were split into four age groups: young (average around 15 years), middle-aged (nearly 40), aged (over 55) and long-lived (about 74). Two additional independent replicas of 1 million unique cDNA reads from the same blood draw were analyzed for two donors (one aged 18 to 30 and one aged 80 or older). What the study reported, not specific to this receptor: Observed TCR beta diversity correlated strongly with the percentage of naive T cells measured by flow cytometry. Because donor CMV infection status was unknown, age-related changes in expanded clonotypes were potentially confounded. Bulk unsorted PBMC profiling prevented conclusive comparison of naive and antigen-experienced compartments. Estimates of total diversity from one million sequenced T cells were regarded as lower bounds and underestimates. As age increased, observed TCR beta diversity per million T cells dropped in a roughly linear way, and a significant reduction was already evident by age 40. Compared with the aged group, the long-lived group had more naive CD4+ T cells, fewer expanded clones and increased TCR diversity, suggesting age selection.

The library relied on 5' RACE. These reads were obtained on an Illumina HiSeq 2500. The second PCR ran for roughly 7 to 12 cycles and used a J-beta primer mix along with a sample-barcoded 5' primer. Each TCR beta cDNA molecule received a unique molecular identifier from a template-switch 5' adaptor carrying 12 random nucleotides. Each sample yielded at least 2.5 million CDR3-containing paired-end reads. First-strand cDNA synthesis was performed from all RNA using the Mint cDNA synthesis kit, with priming by a TRBC-specific oligonucleotide. After uracil-DNA glycosylase treatment, a first 18-cycle PCR used universal primers M1SS and BC2_uni_R on all cDNA. The paper's processing steps were these. For normalization, 1 million high-quality reads, each with a distinct molecular identifier, were randomly selected from each sample. Reads with shared molecular identifiers were discarded instead of being binned into consensus sequences. MiTCR, set to a Q25 quality threshold and the strictest error-elimination algorithm, was used for CDR3 identification, clonotype clustering and error correction. Lower-bound total TCR beta diversity was estimated with a nonparametric unseen species model using Euler transformation. TCRdb trimmed public reads at Q25 via fastp, called clones via MiXCR and kept in-frame beta chains. For every CDR3 protein sequence, its rows merge into one entry that carries the most common genes and DNA. TCRdb, not the original authors, processed these V and J calls. The sample table records more than 750,000 distinct CDR3 sequences; 25% to 35% of these occur just once. The top ten clones comprise more than 8.5% of the sample.

The donors were roughly 40 Caucasian individuals from Russia, aged about 6 to 95 years, who were systemically healthy. Roughly 9 milliliters of peripheral blood were drawn from each donor into EDTA-treated Vacutainer tubes. PBMCs were isolated by Ficoll-Paque density-gradient centrifugation, with at least 6.5 million obtained per sample. Trizol reagent was used to extract total RNA from PBMCs, with at least 5.5 micrograms per sample. The percentages of naive CD45RAhigh/CD27high T cells were determined by flow cytometry on a PBMC aliquot from every donor. The CDR3 has 20 amino acids, counting the end cysteine and phenylalanine. Just the 60-base CDR3 DNA is kept, in frame starting at base 1. Between the V and J ends, shortened by 1 base and 4 bases respectively, the junction contains 28 bases. CDR1 and CDR2, per the germline V gene, are LGHNT and FRNRAP. This clonotype occurred a few times. Its antigen is currently not known. Qualities for individual bases were not recorded, and no much larger clone is one base off.

These data were also filed under a second study, of T cells of mothers and their children. As the second study states: Nine systemically healthy Caucasian individuals served as donors, namely three mothers together with their six children. cDNA synthesis consumed the entire amount of extracted RNA, loaded at around 1.5 ug RNA in each 15 ul reaction. In the second PCR, the M1S primer introduced both the sample barcodes and 2-4 random nucleotides. Each mother yielded over 8.5 million TCR beta CDR3 reads and each child 2.5 million to 3.5 million reads. In both related and unrelated pairs, thymic selection shapes the output of TCR recombination in a similar way, with inherited differences having only a minor effect. Normalized repertoire overlap was always found to be slightly, but never significantly, higher in related mother-child pairs than in unrelated mother-child pairs. No persistent microchimeric T cell clones were detected, at a sensitivity of roughly 96 clones per million clonotypes. The study used deep NGS to compare TCR beta repertoires of mothers and children, seeking features distinguishing related mother-child pairs from unrelated individuals. Mothers averaged roughly 40 +/- 4 years of age and children averaged around 11 +/- 4 years. After adapter ligation with NEBNext reagents, the libraries were sequenced on Illumina HiSeq 2000 with 100+100 nt paired-end reads. Mother and child libraries were prepared a month apart and sequenced in separate runs to prevent cross-contamination. For each donor, between about 450,000 and 2,300,000 distinct TCR beta clonotypes were identified. Naive TCR beta clonotypes were estimated from low-frequency clonotypes matched to each donor's FACS-determined naive share, without sorting.

The sequenced sample consisted of blood. The chain is encoded by TRBV12-5 joined to TRBJ1-2; perhaps TRBD1 is the D gene, with 5 bases matching. The TCR comes from a woman in her 40s in good health. The DNA sequence is TGTGCTAGTGGTTTGGGGACCGGGGCTTCGGCTCTCGCCGACCCCTATGGCTACACCTTC. Translated, it gives CASGLGTGASALADPYGYTF.